Sequencing of this TCR beta chain was carried out in a study of graft-versus-host responses after intestinal transplantation. TCRdb's table, derived via immunoSEQ multiplex PCR, lists solely in-frame clones and lacks some. Of tens of thousands of clones in the sample, about 94% were seen once. Regarding this clone: Antigen specificity is unknown.

This receptor was taken from a human donor who was the organ donor for an intestinal transplant. This specimen consisted of unstimulated CD4+ T cells sorted from spleen or lymph node cells, obtained before transplant.

CDR3 in amino acids: CASGVANIANSPLHF. The CDR3 DNA reads as TGTGCTAGTGGGGTCGCGAACATAGCTAATTCACCCCTCCACTTT. The V gene is TRBV12-5, the J gene TRBJ1-6, with D unclear. Germline CDR1 and CDR2: LGHNT and FRNRAP. The CDR3 extends over 15 amino acids. Trimming stripped 6 bases from V and 6 bases from J, with 15 bases between. The full variable domain, with the rest looked up from reference TRBV12-5 and TRBJ1-6, is DARVTQTPRHKVTEMGQEVTMRCQPILGHNTVFWYRQTMMQGLELLAYFRNRAPLDDSGMPKDRFSAEMPDATLATLKIQPSEPRDSAVYFCASGVANIANSPLHFGNGTRLTVT.